This T cell receptor (beta chain) was captured by sequencing in a study of control samples from healthy donors and cancer patients. The V and J ends lost 5 bases and 5 bases respectively, with 28 bases between them. The CDR3 has 18 residues. CDR1 is SGHDT and CDR2 is YYEEEE in the germline V gene. Repertoires were generated with immunoSEQ multiplex PCR, while TCRdb's copy carries only in-frame clones and drops some. The sample carries about 35,000 clones, under 95% recorded once. This clonotype was sampled from a man aged 35 to 55 with colorectal cancer. This chain joins TRBV5-6 and TRBJ2-5; weak D call: TRBD2 (6 bases). The sequenced sample consisted of PBMCs. CDR3 region: CASRSPGGAGDYRETQYF. CDR3 sequence (DNA): TGTGCCAGCAGATCACCGGGCGGAGCGGGCGACTACCGGGAGACCCAGTACTTC.